What follows is one T cell receptor beta chain and its context. After removal of 8 bases from V and 1 base from J, the junction contained 7 bases not matched to a gene. The length of the CDR3 is 13 residues. Looked up from germline, CDR1 is GTSNPN and CDR2 is SVGIG (reference sequence). This specimen belongs to a study of CD8+ T cells in alopecia areata. cDNA reverse transcribed from extracted RNA served as the sequencing template. Method: immunoSEQ multiplex PCR; TCRdb's copy keeps in-frame clones and lacks some. The table records 110,000 to 150,000 clones, roughly half of them present only once. The chain carries TRBV30 and TRBJ1-1; the match to TRBD1 covers 7 bases. The specimen was CD4+ T cells sorted from blood, collected at week 0. The origin of this receptor is a human donor with alopecia areata. In DNA, the CDR3 is TGTGCCCGGATAGGACAGGCGAACACTGAAGCTTTCTTT. It yields the protein CARIGQANTEAFF. The complete variable domain, with remaining parts taken from reference TRBV30 and TRBJ1-1, reads SQTIHQWPATLVQPVGSPLSLECTVEGTSNPNLYWYRQAAGRGLQLLFYSVGIGQISSEVPQNLSASRPQDRQFILSSKKLLLSDSGFYLCARIGQANTEAFFGQGTRLTVV.